Presented here are 30 T cell receptor beta chains from one specimen sequenced in a study of blood T cell repertoires in COVID-19. The protocol was immunoSEQ multiplex PCR, while the TCRdb copy is restricted to in-frame clones and leaves out a portion. Of about 73,000 clones listed, around 83% are singletons. The sequencing sample was made of peripheral blood. These receptors originate from a middle-aged man with active COVID-19.

This clone appeared a single time. The chain has TRBV7-6 and TRBJ1-1, with D perhaps TRBD1 (6 bases). V lost 7 bases and J lost 4, with 22 bases in between. Germline assignment: CDR1 SGHVS and CDR2 FNYEAQ. This CDR3 has 16 residues. The CDR3 reads CASIRGPRGRVTEAFF. CDR3 in DNA: TGTGCCAGCATCCGAGGCCCCAGGGGTAGGGTCACTGAAGCTTTCTTT.

This clone was observed a single time. The genes are TRBV19 and TRBJ2-5; the match to TRBD1 covers 8 bases. There are 14 residues in the CDR3. Germline CDR1 is LNHDA and CDR2 is SQIVND (reference sequence). The V segment lost 4 bases and the J segment 5 bases; nucleotides outside the gene matches: 6. Here the CDR3 DNA reads TGTGCCAGTAGTACAGGGGGCGCGGGGGAGACCCAGTACTTC. This translates into CASSTGGAGETQYF.

This chain uses TRBV7-8 with TRBJ1-6; perhaps TRBD1 as D (5 bases). With 0 bases removed from V and 4 bases from J, the gap between germline ends came to 7 bases. The germline gives CDR1 SGHVS, CDR2 FQNEAQ. The CDR3 is 15 residues long. CDR3 residues: CASSLAKGYNSPLHF. The CDR3 nucleotides read TGTGCCAGCAGCTTAGCGAAGGGGTATAATTCACCCCTCCACTTT.

The chain couples TRBV7-2 to TRBJ2-3; 9 positions agree with TRBD2. The germline V gene has CDR1 SGHTA and CDR2 FQGNSA. This CDR3 region has 17 residues. Trimming removed 2 bases from V and 5 bases from J; junction bases left unmatched: 11. CDR3 residues: CASSLLGVGLAVDTQYF. CDR3 DNA: TGTGCCAGCAGCTTACTCGGCGTGGGACTAGCTGTAGATACGCAGTATTTT.

The chain employs TRBV15 and TRBJ2-3; 7 nucleotides align to TRBD2. The V gene's germline CDR1 is LNHNV and CDR2 YYDKDF (reference sequence). The CDR3 has 15 amino acids. J gave up 1 base and V 8 bases, and 9 bases lay outside the gene matches. This CDR3 reads CATSNRGSGTDTQYF. DNA for the CDR3: TGTGCCACCTCTAACCGCGGGAGTGGCACAGATACGCAGTATTTT.

The CDR3 DNA follows: TGTGCCAGCAGCGTAGGGTGGAGCGGACAGGGACGGGATGAAGCTTTCTTT. It yields the protein CASSVGWSGQGRDEAFF. This chain uses TRBV9 with TRBJ1-1, with 8 bases identical to TRBD1. J was trimmed by 7 bases and V by 0 bases; bases with no gene match: 14. This CDR3 is built from 17 residues. Germline CDR1 is SGDLS and CDR2 is YYNGEE.

The chain combines TRBV6-5 with TRBJ2-7; maybe TRBD2 (5 bases). CDR3 length: 13 amino acids. V shed 7 bases and J shed 0 bases, with 10 bases lying between them. Germline V gene data show CDR1 as MNHEY and CDR2 as SVGAGI. Here the CDR3 DNA reads TGTGCCAGCAAGGAGGTTAGCTCCTACGAGCAGTACTTC. This codes for CASKEVSSYEQYF.

This clone showed up just a few times. The chain combines TRBV27 with TRBJ2-4, with TRBD1 identical over 7 bases. Per germline, CDR1 MNHEY and CDR2 SMNVEV (reference sequence). The V gene end was trimmed by 8 bases and the J gene end by 4 bases; junction bases not matched to a gene: 8. The CDR3 spans 14 residues. Written as DNA, the CDR3 is TGTGCCAGCCGTTCCGACAGGGCTAAAAACATTCAGTACTTC. The encoded protein is CASRSDRAKNIQYF.

The chain couples TRBV6-5 to TRBJ1-1; 11 bases are a match to TRBD1. Germline V lookup: CDR1 MNHEY, CDR2 SVGAGI. The trim removed 7 bases at V and 3 bases at J, leaving 4 bases unmatched. There are 14 residues in the CDR3. CDR3 residues: CASKRDRGDTEAFF. DNA of the CDR3: TGTGCCAGCAAGAGGGACAGGGGGGACACTGAAGCTTTCTTT.

The chain joins TRBV24-1 to TRBJ2-7; possible D gene TRBD2, 5 bases. The CDR3 loop spans 18 amino acids. CDR1 is KGHDR, CDR2 SFDVKD, per germline. Trimming left V 4 bases short and J 10 bases short, with 31 bases between. The CDR3 DNA reads as TGTGCCACCAGTGACCCGACCCCGACAATTGGACTTACCCCCACTCAGTACTTC. Translated, it gives CATSDPTPTIGLTPTQYF.

The chain has TRBV5-1 and TRBJ1-6, with TRBD1 matching over 7 bases. The CDR3 extends over 15 amino acids. Germline V gene data show CDR1 as SGHRS and CDR2 as YFSETQ. J was trimmed by 7 bases and V by 2 bases; bases with no gene match: 6. The CDR3 nucleotides are TGCGCCAGCAGCTTAGGAGGGGGCGGAAATTCACCCCTCCACTTT. Encoded protein: CASSLGGGGNSPLHF.

V and J are TRBV5-5 and TRBJ2-7; possibly TRBD2 for D (5 bases). This CDR3 region has 15 residues. V dropped 0 bases and J dropped 1 base, with 11 bases sitting between them. Germline values: CDR1 SGHKS, CDR2 YYEKEE (reference sequence). DNA for the CDR3: TGTGCCAGCAGCTTGGCCGGAGGAGAGTCCTACGAGCAGTACTTC. Amino acids: CASSLAGGESYEQYF.

This clone was seen a handful of times. The chain recombines TRBV5-6 with TRBJ1-2; 9 nucleotides match TRBD1. The CDR3 length is 13 residues. The V and J ends lost 5 bases and 6 bases, in that order; junction bases with no gene match: 5. Germline CDR1 and CDR2: SGHDT and YYEEEE. In DNA form, the CDR3 reads TGTGCCAGCAGTTGGGACAGGGAAAATGGCTACACCTTC. This translates into CASSWDRENGYTF. Drawing the rest from reference TRBV5-6 and TRBJ1-2, the complete variable domain is DAGVTQSPTHLIKTRGQQVTLRCSPKSGHDTVSWYQQALGQGPQFIFQYYEEEERQRGNFPDRFSGHQFPNYSSELNVNALLLGDSALYLCASSWDRENGYTFGSGTRLTVV.

This chain connects TRBV5-1 to TRBJ1-1; 7 bases map to TRBD1. The V and J ends lost 4 bases and 4 bases, in that order; junction bases with no gene match: 4. Germline CDR1 and CDR2: SGHRS and YFSETQ. The CDR3 covers 13 residues. CDR3 residues: CASSRGGVTEAFF. Written as DNA, the CDR3 is TGCGCCAGCAGCCGAGGGGGCGTCACTGAAGCTTTCTTT.

The J gene is TRBJ2-1, the V gene TRBV11-2, with D tentatively TRBD2 (5 bases). The CDR3 spans 13 residues. Germline V lookup: CDR1 SGHAT, CDR2 FQNNGV. V was shortened by 8 bases and J by 0 bases, with 8 bases between the two germline ends. The CDR3 DNA reads as TGTGCCAGCCGAGGGAGCTCCTACAATGAGCAGTTCTTC. It specifies CASRGSSYNEQFF.

The chain is built from TRBV5-6 and TRBJ2-7; 10 positions agree with TRBD2. The CDR3 covers 17 residues. The germline CDR1 and CDR2 sequences are SGHDT and YYEEEE. Trimming cost V 0 bases and J 6 bases; bases outside gene matches: 12. CDR3 coding DNA: TGTGCCAGCAGCTTGGAGGCTAGCGGGGGACCCCTACGCGAGCAGTACTTC. Translated: CASSLEASGGPLREQYF.

The chain joins TRBV11-2 to TRBJ1-4, with D maybe TRBD1 (5 bases). V gave up 5 bases and J gave up 17 bases, with 18 bases separating them. Germline CDR1 SGHAT, CDR2 FQNNGV. The CDR3 extends over 12 amino acids. The CDR3 loop reads CASSRSRGIRFF. CDR3 DNA sequence: TGTGCCAGCAGCCGGTCAAGGGGAATTAGATTTTTT.

CDR3 sequence: CASSQGRTGGNIQYF. In DNA, the CDR3 is TGTGCCAGCAGCCAAGGCCGGACAGGAGGAAACATTCAGTACTTC. The V and J genes are TRBV3-1 (or the pseudogene TRBV3-2) and TRBJ2-4; TRBD1 matches at 7 bases. V trimming: 1 base; J trimming: 6 bases; junction bases outside the gene matches: 6. This CDR3 region has 15 residues. Germline CDR1 LGHDT, CDR2 YNNKEL (reference sequence).

This chain links TRBV5-4 with TRBJ2-5; 10 bases map to TRBD2. The J segment lost 1 base and the V segment lost 4 bases, leaving 7 bases of the junction unmatched. Germline-derived CDR1 and CDR2 are SGHNT and YYREEE (reference sequence). CDR3 length equals 16 residues. The CDR3 is CASSPGLADSQETQYF. The CDR3 coding sequence is TGTGCCAGCAGCCCTGGACTAGCGGACTCCCAAGAGACCCAGTACTTC.

The chain couples TRBV18 to TRBJ2-1, with 9 bases fitting TRBD2. Germline CDR1 KGHSH, CDR2 LQKENI. V lost 6 bases, J lost 3 bases, and 18 bases stayed unmatched. This CDR3 has 19 residues. In DNA form, the CDR3 reads TGTGCCAGCTCCCTGAAAACGCGGGGGGGCCGCGGGGGCTACAATGAGCAGTTCTTC. Translated, it gives CASSLKTRGGRGGYNEQFF.

The rearrangement links TRBV6-6 to TRBJ1-5, with TRBD1 matching 9 bases. Germline V gene data show CDR1 as MNHNY and CDR2 as SVGAGI (reference sequence). The CDR3 spans 16 residues. The J segment lost 7 bases and the V segment lost 5 bases, leaving 12 bases of the junction unmatched. Here the CDR3 DNA reads TGTGCCAGCAGTACCTCCGGGACAGGGCTCGGCCAGCCCCAGCATTTT. The encoded protein is CASSTSGTGLGQPQHF.

This clone appeared once. The chain recombines TRBV2 with TRBJ2-1, with a possible D match to TRBD2 (7 bases). Germline assignment: CDR1 SNHLY and CDR2 FYNNEI. The CDR3 extends over 13 amino acids. V was trimmed by 9 bases and J by 9 bases, leaving 18 bases between them. The DNA for the CDR3 is TGTGCCAGTCGTGAGGGGGGGAGGGTTGAGCAGTTCTTC. This encodes CASREGGRVEQFF. The whole variable domain, filled in from reference TRBV2 and TRBJ2-1, reads EPEVTQTPSHQVTQMGQEVILRCVPISNHLYFYWYRQILGQKVEFLVSFYNNEISEKSEIFDDQFSVERPDGSNFTLKIRSTKLEDSAMYFCASREGGRVEQFFGPGTRLTVL.

The genes are TRBV24-1 and TRBJ2-3; the D gene is possibly TRBD2 (6 bases). Per germline, CDR1 KGHDR and CDR2 SFDVKD. CDR3 size: 15 residues. V was clipped by 5 bases and J by 4 bases, with 15 bases between them. The CDR3, as DNA: TGTGCCACCAGTGGCCCGGGGGACCAGTCAGATACGCAGTATTTT. Protein: CATSGPGDQSDTQYF.

The gene calls are TRBV7-2 and TRBJ1-2; 11 bases agree with TRBD1. The V gene's germline CDR1 is SGHTA and CDR2 FQGNSA. Germline trimming cut 1 base from V and 2 bases from J; bases unmatched to any gene: 3. The CDR3 covers 16 residues. The CDR3 reads CASSLGGTGGNYGYTF. DNA of the CDR3: TGTGCCAGCAGCTTAGGTGGGACAGGGGGGAACTATGGCTACACCTTC.

The chain uses TRBV5-8 and TRBJ2-4; 7 nucleotides match TRBD2. The CDR3 runs 16 residues. The germline CDR1 and CDR2 sequences are SGHTS and YDEGEE. V lost 4 bases, J lost 0 bases, and 7 bases stayed unmatched. CDR3 in amino acids: CASSRSGLLAKNIQYF. CDR3 DNA sequence: TGTGCCAGCAGCCGGTCGGGACTACTAGCCAAAAACATTCAGTACTTC.

This chain joins TRBV6-2 or TRBV6-3 and TRBJ2-4; D remains unclear. Per germline, CDR1 MNHEY and CDR2 SVGEGT. The CDR3 is 17 amino acids. V lost 2 bases to trimming and J lost 4 bases, with 18 bases between them. In DNA, the CDR3 is TGTGCCAGCAGTTACCCCACGGTTGTTGCGGAAAAAAACATTCAGTACTTC. Protein: CASSYPTVVAEKNIQYF.

This chain uses TRBV7-9 with TRBJ2-1; D is possibly TRBD2 (7 bases). The V end was cut by 5 bases, the J end by 6 bases, with 11 bases between. This CDR3 comprises 13 residues. In germline, CDR1 is SEHNR, CDR2 FQNEAQ (reference sequence). The CDR3 DNA reads TGTGCCAGCAGCCGCCGGGGGGCCAATGAGCAGTTCTTC. It encodes CASSRRGANEQFF.

As concerns this clone: Within the sample, other DNA sequences also encode this same CDR3. The chain uses TRBV4-1 and TRBJ2-1; TRBD2 aligns across 15 bases. From germline, CDR1 is MGHRA and CDR2 YSYEKL. With V trimmed by 1 base and J by 10 bases, 5 bases remained unmatched. The CDR3 runs 16 residues. For the CDR3, the DNA is TGCGCCAGCAGCCAAGCTGGACTAGCGGGAGGGGACGAGCAGTTCTTC. Translation gives CASSQAGLAGGDEQFF.

This chain connects TRBV5-8 to TRBJ2-6, with TRBD1 matching 7 bases. CDR1 and CDR2 from the germline V gene are SGHTS and YDEGEE. V was pared by 4 bases and J by 2 bases, with 3 bases of the junction left unmatched. This CDR3 has 15 residues. The DNA for the CDR3 is TGTGCCAGCAGCCTTACAGGGGCTGGGGCCAACGTCCTGACTTTC. Protein sequence: CASSLTGAGANVLTF.

The chain recombines TRBV9 with TRBJ1-4; 10 nucleotides match TRBD1. The CDR3 runs 14 residues. The J segment lost 8 bases and the V segment lost 4 bases, leaving 5 bases of the junction unmatched. CDR1 is SGDLS, CDR2 YYNGEE, per germline. CDR3 amino acids: CASSPGTGVEKLFF. In DNA form, the CDR3 reads TGTGCCAGCAGCCCAGGGACAGGGGTGGAAAAACTGTTTTTT.